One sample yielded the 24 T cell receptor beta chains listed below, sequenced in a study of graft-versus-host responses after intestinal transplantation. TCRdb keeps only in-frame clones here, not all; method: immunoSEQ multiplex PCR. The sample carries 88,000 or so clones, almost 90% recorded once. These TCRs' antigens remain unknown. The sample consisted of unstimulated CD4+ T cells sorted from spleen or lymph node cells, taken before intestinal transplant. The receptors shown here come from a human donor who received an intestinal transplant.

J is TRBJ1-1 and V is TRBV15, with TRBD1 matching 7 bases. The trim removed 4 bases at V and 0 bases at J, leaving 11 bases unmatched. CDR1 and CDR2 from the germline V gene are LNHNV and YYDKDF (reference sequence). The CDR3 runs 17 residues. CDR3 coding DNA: TGTGCCACCAGCATTACCCCGGCCGGGACAGTGAACACTGAAGCTTTCTTT. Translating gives CATSITPAGTVNTEAFF.

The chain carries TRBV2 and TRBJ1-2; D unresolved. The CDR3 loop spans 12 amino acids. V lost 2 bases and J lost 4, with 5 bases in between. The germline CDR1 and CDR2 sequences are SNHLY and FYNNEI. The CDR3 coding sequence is TGTGCCAGCAGTGAATTTAGCTATGGCTACACCTTC. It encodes CASSEFSYGYTF.

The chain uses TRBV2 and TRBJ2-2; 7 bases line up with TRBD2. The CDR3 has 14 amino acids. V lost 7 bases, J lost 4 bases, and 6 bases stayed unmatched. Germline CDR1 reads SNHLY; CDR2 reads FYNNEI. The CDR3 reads CASKPGGTTGELFF. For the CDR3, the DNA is TGTGCCAGCAAACCCGGGGGGACCACCGGGGAGCTGTTTTTT.

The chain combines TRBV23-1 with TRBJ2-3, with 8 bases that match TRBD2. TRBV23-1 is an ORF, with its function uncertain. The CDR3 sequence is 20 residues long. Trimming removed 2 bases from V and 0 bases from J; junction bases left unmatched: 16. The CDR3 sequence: CASSQPPGGGFLSSTDTQYF. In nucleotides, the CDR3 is TGCGCCAGCAGTCAACCCCCCGGCGGGGGGTTCCTATCTAGCACAGATACGCAGTATTTT.

The CDR3 region has the DNA TGCAGCGCCTTCAGACAGATTGAAGCTTTCTTT. Amino acids: CSAFRQIEAFF. The chain recombines TRBV29-1 with TRBJ1-1; tentatively, D is TRBD1 (5 bases). From germline, CDR1 is SQVTM and CDR2 ANQGSEA. Trimming took 7 bases from V and 7 from J, leaving 13 bases between them. This CDR3 has 11 residues. The entire variable domain, with the rest obtained from reference TRBV29-1 and TRBJ1-1, is as follows: SAVISQKPSRDICQRGTSLTIQCQVDSQVTMMFWYRQQPGQSLTLIATANQGSEATYESGFVIDKFPISRPNLTFSTLTVSNMSPEDSSIYLCSAFRQIEAFFGQGTRLTVV.

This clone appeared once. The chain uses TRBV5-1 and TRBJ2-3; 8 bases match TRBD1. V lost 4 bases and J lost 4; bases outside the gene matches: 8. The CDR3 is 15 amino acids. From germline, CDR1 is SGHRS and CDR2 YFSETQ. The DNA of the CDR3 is TGCGCCAGCAGCCCCGACAGGGGTAACGCAGATACGCAGTATTTT. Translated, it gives CASSPDRGNADTQYF.

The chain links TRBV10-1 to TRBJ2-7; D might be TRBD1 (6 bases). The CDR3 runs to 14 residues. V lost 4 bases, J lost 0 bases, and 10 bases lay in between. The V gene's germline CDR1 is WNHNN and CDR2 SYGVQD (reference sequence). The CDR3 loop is CASSVDSYSYEQYF. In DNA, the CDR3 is TGCGCCAGCAGTGTGGACAGTTACTCCTACGAGCAGTACTTC.

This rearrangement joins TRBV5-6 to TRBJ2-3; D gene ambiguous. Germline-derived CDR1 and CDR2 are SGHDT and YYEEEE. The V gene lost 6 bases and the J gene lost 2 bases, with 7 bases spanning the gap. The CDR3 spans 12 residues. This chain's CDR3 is CASNSNTDTQYF. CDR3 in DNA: TGTGCCAGCAACTCAAACACAGATACGCAGTATTTT.

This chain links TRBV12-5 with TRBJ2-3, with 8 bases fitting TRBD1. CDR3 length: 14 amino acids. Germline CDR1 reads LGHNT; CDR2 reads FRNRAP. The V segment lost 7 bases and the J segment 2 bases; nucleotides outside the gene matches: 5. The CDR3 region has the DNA TGTGCTAGTGAGAGGGACAGGATCACAGATACGCAGTATTTT. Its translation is CASERDRITDTQYF.

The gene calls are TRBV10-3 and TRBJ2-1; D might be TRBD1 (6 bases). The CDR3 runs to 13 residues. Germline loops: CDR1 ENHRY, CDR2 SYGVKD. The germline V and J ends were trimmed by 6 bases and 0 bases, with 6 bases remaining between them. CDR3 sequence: CAIRQGSYNEQFF. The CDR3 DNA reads TGTGCCATCAGACAGGGCTCCTACAATGAGCAGTTCTTC.

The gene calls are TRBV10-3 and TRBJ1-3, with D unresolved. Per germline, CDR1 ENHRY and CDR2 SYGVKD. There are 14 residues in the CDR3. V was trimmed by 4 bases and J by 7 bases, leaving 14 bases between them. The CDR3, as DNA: TGTGCCATCAGTGTAGAGGCTCGGCGCAACACCATATATTTT. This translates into CAISVEARRNTIYF.

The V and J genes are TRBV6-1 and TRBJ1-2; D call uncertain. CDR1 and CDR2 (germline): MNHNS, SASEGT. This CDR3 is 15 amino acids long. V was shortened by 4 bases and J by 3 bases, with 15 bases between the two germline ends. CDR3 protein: CASSVREGSDYGYTF. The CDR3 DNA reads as TGTGCCAGCAGTGTACGGGAAGGGTCGGACTATGGCTACACCTTC.

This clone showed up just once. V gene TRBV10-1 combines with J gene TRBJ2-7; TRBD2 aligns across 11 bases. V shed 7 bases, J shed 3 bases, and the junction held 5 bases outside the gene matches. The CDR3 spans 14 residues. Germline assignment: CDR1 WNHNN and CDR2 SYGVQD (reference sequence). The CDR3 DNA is TGCGCCAGCAAAAGTAGCGGGGGGGACTACGAGCAGTACTTC. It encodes CASKSSGGDYEQYF.

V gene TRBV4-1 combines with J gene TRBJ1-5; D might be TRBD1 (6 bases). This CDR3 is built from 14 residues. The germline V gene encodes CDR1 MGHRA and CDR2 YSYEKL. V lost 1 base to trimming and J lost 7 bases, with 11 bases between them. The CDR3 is CASSQAGGRQPQHF. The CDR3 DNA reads TGCGCCAGCAGCCAAGCCGGGGGGCGACAGCCCCAGCATTTT.

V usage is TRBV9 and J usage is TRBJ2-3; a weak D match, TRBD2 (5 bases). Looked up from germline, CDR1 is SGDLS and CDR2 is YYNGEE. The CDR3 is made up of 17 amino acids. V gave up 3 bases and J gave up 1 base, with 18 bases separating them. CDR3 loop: CASSGGEPLSRTDTQYF. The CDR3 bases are TGTGCCAGCAGCGGGGGAGAGCCACTTTCCCGCACAGATACGCAGTATTTT.

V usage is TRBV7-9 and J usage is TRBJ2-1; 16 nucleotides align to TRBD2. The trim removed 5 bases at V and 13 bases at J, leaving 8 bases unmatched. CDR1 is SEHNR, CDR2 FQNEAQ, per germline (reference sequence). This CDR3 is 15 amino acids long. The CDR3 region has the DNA TGTGCCAGCAGCCCGATGGGACTAGCGGGGGGGCCCCAGTTCTTC. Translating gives CASSPMGLAGGPQFF.

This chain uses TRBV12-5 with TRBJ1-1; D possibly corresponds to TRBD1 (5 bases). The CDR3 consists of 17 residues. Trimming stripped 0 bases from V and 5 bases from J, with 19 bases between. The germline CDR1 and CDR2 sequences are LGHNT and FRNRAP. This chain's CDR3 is CASGLVLGPGPETEAFF. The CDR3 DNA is TGTGCTAGTGGTTTGGTACTGGGGCCCGGACCGGAGACTGAAGCTTTCTTT.

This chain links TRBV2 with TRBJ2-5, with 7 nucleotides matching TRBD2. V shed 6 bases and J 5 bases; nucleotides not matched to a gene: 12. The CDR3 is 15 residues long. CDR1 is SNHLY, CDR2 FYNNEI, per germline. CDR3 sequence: CASRESGVPRETQYF. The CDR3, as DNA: TGTGCCAGCAGAGAGAGCGGGGTGCCCCGGGAGACCCAGTACTTC.

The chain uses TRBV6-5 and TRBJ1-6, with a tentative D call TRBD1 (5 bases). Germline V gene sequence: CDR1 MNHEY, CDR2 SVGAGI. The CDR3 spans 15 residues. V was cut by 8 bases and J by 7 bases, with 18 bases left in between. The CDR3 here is CASSRGGTTNSPLHF. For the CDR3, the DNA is TGTGCCAGCTCTCGCGGGGGAACAACAAATTCACCCCTCCACTTT.

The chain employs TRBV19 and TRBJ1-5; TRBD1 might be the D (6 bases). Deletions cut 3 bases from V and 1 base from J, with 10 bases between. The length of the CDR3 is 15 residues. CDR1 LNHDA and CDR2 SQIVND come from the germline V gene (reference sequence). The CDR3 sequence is CASSIGQGSNQPQHF. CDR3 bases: TGTGCCAGTAGTATCGGCCAGGGGAGCAATCAGCCCCAGCATTTT.

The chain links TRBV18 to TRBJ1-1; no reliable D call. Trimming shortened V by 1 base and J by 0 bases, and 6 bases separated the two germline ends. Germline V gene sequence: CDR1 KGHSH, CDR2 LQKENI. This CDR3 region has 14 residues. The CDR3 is CASSPQELNTEAFF. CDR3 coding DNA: TGTGCCAGCTCACCACAGGAGTTGAACACTGAAGCTTTCTTT.

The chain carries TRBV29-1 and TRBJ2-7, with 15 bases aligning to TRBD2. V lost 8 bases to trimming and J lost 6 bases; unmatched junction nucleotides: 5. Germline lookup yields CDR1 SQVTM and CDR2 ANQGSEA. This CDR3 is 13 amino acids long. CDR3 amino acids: CSTRTSGGGEQYF. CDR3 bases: TGCAGCACCCGGACTAGCGGGGGGGGCGAGCAGTACTTC.

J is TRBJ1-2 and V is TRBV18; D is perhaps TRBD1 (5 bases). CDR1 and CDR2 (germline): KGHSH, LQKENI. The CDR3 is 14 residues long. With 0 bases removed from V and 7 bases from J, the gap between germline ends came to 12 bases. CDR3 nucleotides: TGTGCCAGCTCACCACCTGTCGGACAAGGTGGCTACACCTTC. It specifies CASSPPVGQGGYTF.

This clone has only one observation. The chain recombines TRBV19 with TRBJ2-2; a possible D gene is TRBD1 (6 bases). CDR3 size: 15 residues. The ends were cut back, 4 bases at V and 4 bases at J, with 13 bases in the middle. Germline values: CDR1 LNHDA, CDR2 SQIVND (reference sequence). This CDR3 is CASSTLTGSTGELFF. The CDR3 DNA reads TGTGCCAGTAGTACCCTGACAGGTTCCACCGGGGAGCTGTTTTTT.